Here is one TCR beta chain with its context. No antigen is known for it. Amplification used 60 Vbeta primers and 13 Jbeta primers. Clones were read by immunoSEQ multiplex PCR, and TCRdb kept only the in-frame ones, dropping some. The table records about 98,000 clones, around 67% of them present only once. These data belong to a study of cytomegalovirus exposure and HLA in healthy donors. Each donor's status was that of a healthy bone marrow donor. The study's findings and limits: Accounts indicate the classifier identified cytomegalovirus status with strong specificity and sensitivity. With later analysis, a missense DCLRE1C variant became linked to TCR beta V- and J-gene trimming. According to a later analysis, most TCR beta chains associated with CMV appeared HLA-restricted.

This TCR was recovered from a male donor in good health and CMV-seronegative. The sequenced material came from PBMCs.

For the CDR3, the DNA is TGTGCCATCAGTGAGTTTGAGACAGGCCAAGAGACCCAGTACTTC. Its protein is CAISEFETGQETQYF. The J gene is TRBJ2-5, the V gene TRBV10-3, with D perhaps matching TRBD1 (6 bases). There are 15 residues in the CDR3. Trimming left V 1 base short and J 1 base short, with 10 bases between. CDR1 is ENHRY, CDR2 SYGVKD, per germline.